The TCR beta chain described here comes from a study of cytomegalovirus exposure and HLA in healthy donors. The study ran its PCR with 60 Vbeta and 13 Jbeta primers. Libraries were prepared by immunoSEQ multiplex PCR; TCRdb keeps only in-frame clonotypes and omits some of them. The table shows about 76,000 clones, with roughly 72% occurring only once. CDR3 length: 13 amino acids. The germline CDR1 and CDR2 sequences are MNHNS and SASEGT. V lost 5 bases and J lost 3; bases outside the gene matches: 3. This clone was picked up a small number of times. The sequenced material came from PBMCs. The chain joins TRBV6-1 to TRBJ2-7, with TRBD2 matching 8 bases. The receptor comes from a woman aged 40 to 50 in good health and CMV-seropositive. CDR3 DNA sequence: TGTGCCAGCAGTAAAGGGACTAGCTACGAGCAGTACTTC. It yields the protein CASSKGTSYEQYF.